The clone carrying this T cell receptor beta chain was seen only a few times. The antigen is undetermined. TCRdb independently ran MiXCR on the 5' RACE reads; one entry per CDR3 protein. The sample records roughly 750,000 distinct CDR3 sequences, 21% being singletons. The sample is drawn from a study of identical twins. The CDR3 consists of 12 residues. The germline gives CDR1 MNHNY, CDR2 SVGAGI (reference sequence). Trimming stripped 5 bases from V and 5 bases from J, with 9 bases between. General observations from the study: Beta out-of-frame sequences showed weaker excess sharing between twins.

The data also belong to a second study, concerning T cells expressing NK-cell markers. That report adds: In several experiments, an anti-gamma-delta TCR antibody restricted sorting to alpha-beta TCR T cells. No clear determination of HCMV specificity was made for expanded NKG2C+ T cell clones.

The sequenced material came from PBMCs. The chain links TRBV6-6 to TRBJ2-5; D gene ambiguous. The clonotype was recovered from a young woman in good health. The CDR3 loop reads CASSNPRETQYF. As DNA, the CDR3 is TGTGCCAGCAGTAACCCACGGGAGACCCAGTACTTC.